A single sample is the source of the 18 T cell receptor beta chains below, sequenced in a study of cytomegalovirus exposure and HLA in healthy donors. The PCR employed 60 Vbeta primers together with 13 Jbeta primers. TCRdb's table, derived via immunoSEQ multiplex PCR, lists solely in-frame clones and lacks some. The sample records 150,000 to 200,000 clones, around 80% being singletons. Material for sequencing was PBMCs. Receptors originate from a woman aged 30 to 39 in good health and CMV-seropositive.

The chain uses TRBV6-5 and TRBJ2-7, with D possibly TRBD1 on 7 matching bases. The germline CDR1 and CDR2 sequences are MNHEY and SVGAGI. V was trimmed by 7 bases and J by 0 bases, leaving 16 bases between them. This CDR3 has 15 amino acids. The CDR3 loop reads CASTPPQGGSYEQYF. The DNA of the CDR3 is TGTGCCAGCACCCCCCCCCAGGGGGGCTCCTACGAGCAGTACTTC.

V is TRBV11-2 and J is TRBJ2-7; TRBD2 matches at 8 bases. V trimming: 1 base; J trimming: 0 bases; junction bases outside the gene matches: 2. Per the germline V gene, CDR1 is SGHAT and CDR2 is FQNNGV. The CDR3 is made up of 15 amino acids. In DNA, the CDR3 is TGTGCCAGCAGCTTAGCCAGCGGGGGCTCCTACGAGCAGTACTTC. Translated: CASSLASGGSYEQYF.

This clone was seen once. The V call is TRBV7-2, the J call TRBJ2-2, with a weak D call TRBD1 (6 bases). V was shortened by 5 bases and J by 6 bases, with 10 bases between the two germline ends. Germline V gene lookup returns CDR1 SGHTA and CDR2 FQGNSA. The CDR3 has 13 amino acids. In DNA form, the CDR3 reads TGTGCCAGCAGCCCACAGGGCGCCGGGGAGCTGTTTTTT. Encoded protein: CASSPQGAGELFF.

This clone showed up just a few times. The V call is TRBV4-2, the J call TRBJ2-7; 7 positions match TRBD1. The CDR3 covers 12 residues. Germline loops: CDR1 LGHNA, CDR2 YNFKEQ. The J segment lost 4 bases and the V segment lost 4 bases, leaving 1 base of the junction unmatched. The CDR3 reads CASSPDRYEQYF. In DNA form, the CDR3 reads TGTGCCAGCAGCCCGGACAGGTACGAGCAGTACTTC.

This clone came up a few times. The V call is TRBV15, the J call TRBJ2-2; D gene unclear. Germline-derived CDR1 and CDR2 are LNHNV and YYDKDF (reference sequence). CDR3 length equals 14 residues. Trimming took off 1 base at V and 5 bases at J, with 8 bases between the two ends. The CDR3 DNA follows: TGTGCCACCAGCAGAGGCTATAGTACCGGGGAGCTGTTTTTT. The encoded protein is CATSRGYSTGELFF.

The chain recombines TRBV18 with TRBJ2-1; 9 bases are shared with TRBD2. This CDR3 spans 15 amino acids. Germline CDR1 KGHSH, CDR2 LQKENI. The V segment lost 1 base and the J segment 4 bases; nucleotides outside the gene matches: 2. DNA of the CDR3: TGTGCCAGCTCACCACGGAGCGGGGGGTACAATGAGCAGTTCTTC. This translates into CASSPRSGGYNEQFF.

This chain links TRBV7-9 with TRBJ2-2; TRBD1 aligns across 9 bases. After removal of 6 bases from V and 7 bases from J, the junction contained 12 bases not matched to a gene. Germline lookup yields CDR1 SEHNR and CDR2 FQNEAQ (reference sequence). CDR3 size: 16 residues. The CDR3 sequence is CASRSSRDREVGELFF. DNA for the CDR3: TGTGCCAGCAGGTCATCCCGGGACAGGGAGGTCGGGGAGCTGTTTTTT.

In its sample, this clone was seen a few times. The rearrangement joins TRBV28 to TRBJ2-7; TRBD2 is a possible D gene (7 bases). The CDR3 is made up of 13 amino acids. CDR1 MDHEN and CDR2 SYDVKM come from the germline V gene. V lost 11 bases and J lost 6, with 20 bases in between. CDR3 in DNA: TGTGCCTCTGGGGGGGGCTACTATGCCGAGCAGTACTTC. Translating it yields CASGGGYYAEQYF.

J is TRBJ2-7 and V is TRBV19; perhaps TRBD1 as D (5 bases). The germline V gene encodes CDR1 LNHDA and CDR2 SQIVND (reference sequence). Trimming pared 3 bases from V and 4 bases from J, leaving 19 bases between. The CDR3 totals 16 residues. The CDR3 DNA reads TGTGCCAGTAGTATGGACGGACAAGTTCAGATTTACGAGCAGTACTTC. Protein: CASSMDGQVQIYEQYF.

V is TRBV10-2 and J is TRBJ1-1; 7 nucleotides agree with TRBD1. J was trimmed by 0 bases and V by 2 bases; bases with no gene match: 3. This CDR3 is built from 15 residues. Germline values: CDR1 WSHSY, CDR2 SAAADI. The chain's CDR3 is CASSERGRVNTEAFF. For the CDR3, the DNA is TGCGCCAGCAGTGAGAGGGGGCGAGTGAACACTGAAGCTTTCTTT.

This clone occurred a few times. CDR3 residues: CASSGREFSGANVLTF. The DNA for the CDR3 is TGTGCCAGCAGTGGCCGGGAGTTTTCTGGGGCCAACGTCCTGACTTTC. The rearrangement joins TRBV2 to TRBJ2-6; weak D call: TRBD2 (6 bases). The germline gives CDR1 SNHLY, CDR2 FYNNEI. V lost 4 bases to trimming and J lost 1 base, with 11 bases between them. This CDR3 spans 16 amino acids.

CDR3 in amino acids: CASSLEIREYNEQFF. As DNA, the CDR3 is TGTGCCAGCAGCTTGGAGATTCGGGAGTACAATGAGCAGTTCTTC. The J gene is TRBJ2-1, the V gene TRBV5-4, with D possibly TRBD2 on 6 matching bases. Germline V gene sequence: CDR1 SGHNT, CDR2 YYREEE (reference sequence). Trimming removed 0 bases from V and 4 bases from J, with 11 bases in between. The CDR3 spans 15 residues.

J is TRBJ2-1 and V is TRBV10-3; 7 bases match TRBD2. Germline CDR1 ENHRY, CDR2 SYGVKD. J gave up 1 base and V 6 bases, and 6 bases lay outside the gene matches. CDR3 size: 15 residues. The CDR3: CAISMLAVSYNEQFF. CDR3 sequence (DNA): TGTGCCATCAGCATGCTAGCGGTATCCTACAATGAGCAGTTCTTC.

V usage is TRBV28 and J usage is TRBJ2-7, with D perhaps TRBD2 (5 bases). This CDR3 spans 10 amino acids. The germline V and J ends were trimmed by 11 bases and 6 bases, with 11 bases remaining between them. The germline CDR1 and CDR2 sequences are MDHEN and SYDVKM. The chain's CDR3 is CAANRGEQYF. The CDR3 DNA is TGTGCCGCAAATCGGGGCGAGCAGTACTTC.

This clone was seen more than once but under ten times. This chain connects TRBV11-1 to TRBJ2-7; 8 nucleotides line up with TRBD1. V shed 6 bases, J shed 2 bases, and the junction held 6 bases outside the gene matches. The CDR3 is 14 amino acids. Germline assignment: CDR1 SGHAT and CDR2 FQDESV (reference sequence). The CDR3 bases are TGTGCCAGCAGTCCGACAGGGGAAGCCTACGAGCAGTACTTC. Its translation: CASSPTGEAYEQYF.

This clone has just a few counts. The rearrangement links TRBV11-2 to TRBJ2-7; D not resolved. V lost 1 base and J lost 1, with 11 bases in between. The CDR3 runs 15 residues. Germline V lookup: CDR1 SGHAT, CDR2 FQNNGV. In DNA form, the CDR3 reads TGTGCCAGCAGCTTAGGGGCGACCGATTCCTACGAGCAGTACTTC. It encodes CASSLGATDSYEQYF.

This chain connects TRBV14 to TRBJ1-1; 8 bases map to TRBD1. Unmatched junction bases numbered 7, after V lost 6 bases and J lost 4 bases. The germline CDR1 and CDR2 sequences are SGHDN and FVKESK. The CDR3 is 14 amino acids. CDR3 protein: CASRQTGASTEAFF. CDR3 nucleotides: TGTGCCAGCAGACAGACAGGGGCCAGCACTGAAGCTTTCTTT. Complete variable domain (other parts from reference TRBV14 and TRBJ1-1): EAGVTQFPSHSVIEKGQTVTLRCDPISGHDNLYWYRRVMGKEIKFLLHFVKESKQDESGMPNNRFLAERTGGTYSTLKVQPAELEDSGVYFCASRQTGASTEAFFGQGTRLTVV.

CDR3 loop: CASSRTLAVRTDTQYF. CDR3 DNA sequence: TGCGCCAGCAGCCGTACCCTAGCGGTCAGAACAGATACGCAGTATTTT. The chain combines TRBV4-1 with TRBJ2-3; 7 positions match TRBD2. The V segment lost 4 bases and the J segment 3 bases; nucleotides outside the gene matches: 10. Looked up from germline, CDR1 is MGHRA and CDR2 is YSYEKL. The CDR3 has 16 residues.